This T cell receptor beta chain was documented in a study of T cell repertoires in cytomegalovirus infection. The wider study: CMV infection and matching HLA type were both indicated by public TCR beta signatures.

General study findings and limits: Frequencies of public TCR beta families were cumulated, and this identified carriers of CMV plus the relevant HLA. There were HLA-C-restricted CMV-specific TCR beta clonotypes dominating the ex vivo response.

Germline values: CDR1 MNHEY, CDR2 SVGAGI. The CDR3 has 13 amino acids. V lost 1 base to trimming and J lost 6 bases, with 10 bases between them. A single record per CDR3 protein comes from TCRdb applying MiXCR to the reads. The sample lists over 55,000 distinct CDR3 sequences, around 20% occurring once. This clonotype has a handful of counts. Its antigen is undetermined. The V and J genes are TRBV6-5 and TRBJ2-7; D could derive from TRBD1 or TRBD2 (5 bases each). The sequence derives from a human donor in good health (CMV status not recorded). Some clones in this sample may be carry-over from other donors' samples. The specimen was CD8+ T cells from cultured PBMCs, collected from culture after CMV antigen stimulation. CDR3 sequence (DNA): TGTGCCAGCAGTTACTTGGGGGACGGCGAGCAGTACTTC. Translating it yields CASSYLGDGEQYF.